This TCR beta chain came from a study of control samples from healthy donors and cancer patients. V was shortened by 0 bases and J by 0 bases, with 12 bases between the two germline ends. Looked up from germline, CDR1 is MGHRA and CDR2 is YSYEKL. This CDR3 has 17 amino acids. Sequenced by immunoSEQ multiplex PCR; TCRdb stores in-frame clones only, minus some. This sample has about 170,000 clones, with 91% found just once. Source material: blood. The chain couples TRBV4-1 to TRBJ2-4; either TRBD1 or TRBD2 may supply D (5 bases each). This TCR was recovered from a woman younger than 45 in good health. The CDR3 region is CASSQDGTLLAKNIQYF. CDR3 sequence (DNA): TGCGCCAGCAGCCAAGACGGGACCTTACTAGCCAAAAACATTCAGTACTTC.